This T cell receptor (beta chain) stems from a study of blood T cell repertoires in COVID-19. Study-level background: Donors in the United States, Italy and Spain gave samples during acute or convalescent COVID-19. PBMCs, B-cell-depleted T cells, or T cells were the source of the cDNA or gDNA that made up the material.

Original processing methods: Amplification from reference gene primers served as the basis for estimated nucleated cell counts. The protocol was immunoSEQ multiplex PCR, while the TCRdb copy is restricted to in-frame clones and leaves out a portion. That table supplies the V and J calls and clone size; D and trimming were determined from the DNA. The data contain some 42,000 clones, around 90% of them singletons. CDR3 size: 14 residues. Germline CDR1 reads KGHDR; CDR2 reads SFDVKD. V lost 2 bases and J 5 bases, leaving 11 bases between the germline ends. This TCR derives from a man over 45 with active COVID-19. The sample was peripheral blood. The rearrangement joins TRBV24-1 to TRBJ2-5, with no clear D. The CDR3 region is CATSDSSRGETQYF. In DNA, the CDR3 is TGTGCCACCAGTGATTCTTCTCGTGGCGAGACCCAGTACTTC.